Ten or more counts support the clone carrying this T cell receptor beta chain. The antigen is not known. The data originate from a study of T cells in Graves' hyperthyroidism and ophthalmopathy. Regarding the study as a whole: Most thyroid clonotypes with frequency above 0.001 were detected in blood. Ophthalmopathy, as predicted by the model, came a median around 6 months after the prediction.

Trimming cost V 6 bases and J 6 bases; bases outside gene matches: 18. Germline assignment: CDR1 MNHEY and CDR2 SMNVEV (reference sequence). This CDR3 is built from 18 residues. TCR beta CDR3 region amplification was performed from RNA transcripts. First-round RT-PCR with HTBI primers amplified the TCR CDR3 region. TCRdb independently ran MiXCR on the multiplex PCR reads; one entry per CDR3 protein. Of around 420,000 distinct CDR3 sequences listed, roughly an eighth are singletons. Those with hyperthyroidism were 18 to 65 years old, newly diagnosed, and ill for under 2 months. Diagnosing involved the use of clinical symptoms, serum thyroxine and TRAb, thyroid ultrasound and orbital computed tomography.

Sequencing input: blood. The chain couples TRBV27 to TRBJ2-1, with 9 bases lining up with TRBD2. The receptor comes from a woman younger than 30 with Graves' hyperthyroidism. CDR3 amino acids: CASSPKVFSGRSFNEQFF. The CDR3 DNA is TGTGCCAGCAGCCCGAAGGTATTTAGCGGGAGATCTTTCAATGAGCAGTTCTTC.